These 7 T cell receptor beta chains came from one sample sequenced in a study of Ad26.COV2.S vaccination and SARS-CoV-2 variants. The treatment is: 19 received Ad26.COV2.S at low or high dose, single or two shots; about 5 received placebo; per-sample allocation not given. Each sample was drawn 63 days after the first injection (of vaccine or placebo). The repertoire was sequenced with immunoSEQ multiplex PCR; TCRdb's copy has only in-frame clones and lacks some. This sample yields about 450,000 clones, of which roughly nine tenths are seen a single time; approximately 2.5% belongs to the top ten. The sample consisted of peripheral blood, taken in a trial of Ad26.COV2.S vaccine versus placebo. Receptors were obtained from a person aged 18 to 59 who received the Ad26.COV2.S COVID-19 vaccine or a placebo.

The chain's CDR3 is CASSLASGQETQYF. As DNA, the CDR3 is TGTGCCAGCAGCTTAGCTAGCGGCCAAGAGACCCAGTACTTC. The chain is built from TRBV7-2 and TRBJ2-5; a weak D match, TRBD2 (6 bases). From germline, CDR1 is SGHTA and CDR2 FQGNSA. With 0 bases removed from V and 1 base from J, the gap between germline ends came to 6 bases. The CDR3 covers 14 residues.

The J gene is TRBJ2-1, the V gene TRBV6-5; D might be TRBD2 (6 bases). There are 15 residues in the CDR3. Trimming left V 6 bases short and J 0 bases short, with 12 bases between. The germline V gene encodes CDR1 MNHEY and CDR2 SVGAGI. CDR3 DNA sequence: TGTGCCAGCAGCCCCACTAGCTACTCCTACAATGAGCAGTTCTTC. Translation: CASSPTSYSYNEQFF.

Comment on this clone: The sample holds other DNA sequences that translate to the same CDR3. The rearrangement uses TRBV7-3 and TRBJ1-1, with D hard to call. This CDR3 has 13 residues. The V and J ends lost 5 bases and 0 bases respectively, with 7 bases between them. Per the germline V gene, CDR1 is SGHTA and CDR2 is FQGTGA. CDR3 sequence reads: CASSLRLNTEAFF. The DNA for the CDR3 is TGTGCCAGCAGCCTCAGGTTGAACACTGAAGCTTTCTTT.

The chain links TRBV29-1 to TRBJ1-4, with D hard to call. The ends were cut back, 0 bases at V and 3 bases at J, with 17 bases in the middle. The CDR3 extends over 17 amino acids. Per the germline V gene, CDR1 is SQVTM and CDR2 is ANQGSEA. In DNA, the CDR3 is TGCAGCGTTGAAGATGCCTCTAGGACGGAGCCTAATGAAAAACTGTTTTTT. Its protein product is CSVEDASRTEPNEKLFF.

The chain uses TRBV5-1 and TRBJ1-5; D remains unclear. V lost 0 bases to trimming and J lost 2 bases, with 12 bases between them. The CDR3 sequence is 16 residues long. Germline V CDR1 and CDR2: SGHRS, YFSETQ. CDR3 in amino acids: CASSLDGSWGNQPQHF. CDR3 DNA: TGCGCCAGCAGCTTGGACGGGAGCTGGGGCAATCAGCCCCAGCATTTT.

V gene TRBV25-1 combines with J gene TRBJ2-1; the D gene is possibly TRBD1 (5 bases). Germline V lookup: CDR1 MGHDK, CDR2 SYGVNS. The CDR3 spans 14 residues. Trimming stripped 3 bases from V and 6 bases from J, with 12 bases between. The CDR3 spells CASSEWGLSNEQFF. The CDR3 nucleotides read TGTGCCAGCAGTGAGTGGGGCCTTTCCAATGAGCAGTTCTTC.

Only one count was recorded for this clone. The gene calls are TRBV4-3 and TRBJ2-2, with 7 positions matching TRBD2. The V segment lost 0 bases and the J segment 3 bases; nucleotides outside the gene matches: 7. Germline V gives CDR1 LGHNA, CDR2 YSLEER. The CDR3 is 17 residues long. CDR3 nucleotide sequence: TGCGCCAGCAGCCAAGATTGGGAGGGAGGGGACACCGGGGAGCTGTTTTTT. It yields the protein CASSQDWEGGDTGELFF.